What follows are 5 T cell receptor beta chains derived from one specimen sequenced in a study of identical twins. In TCRdb, the 5' RACE reads were re-called with MiXCR into one record per CDR3 protein. The sample lists approximately 500,000 distinct CDR3 sequences; approximately 24% were seen once. The sample also formed part of further work on T cells expressing NK-cell markers.

The sequenced sample was CD4+ T cells sorted from blood. Receptors were obtained from a woman between 18 and 30 years old in good health.

The genes are TRBV20-1 and TRBJ2-7, with D uncertain. This CDR3 region has 11 residues. The V gene's germline CDR1 is DFQATT and CDR2 SNEGSKA (reference sequence). The V and J ends lost 3 bases and 3 bases respectively, with 6 bases between them. Here the CDR3 DNA reads TGCAGTGCTAGCCCGGACTACGAGCAGTACTTC. It codes for CSASPDYEQYF.

The V call is TRBV3-1, the J call TRBJ2-3; D is undetermined. Germline loops: CDR1 LGHDT, CDR2 YNNKEL (reference sequence). The CDR3 sequence is 14 residues long. Trimming left V 4 bases short and J 2 bases short, with 10 bases between. As DNA, the CDR3 is TGTGCCAGCAGCCCCCGGGCCCACACAGATACGCAGTATTTT. Residues: CASSPRAHTDTQYF.

This clonotype was seen many times. The V call is TRBV7-2, the J call TRBJ2-1; 12 nucleotides line up with TRBD2. In germline, CDR1 is SGHTA, CDR2 FQGNSA. This CDR3 spans 14 amino acids. V lost 6 bases, J lost 12 bases, and 9 bases stayed unmatched. Here the CDR3 reads CASSQGLAGLLQFF. The CDR3 nucleotides are TGTGCCAGCAGTCAAGGACTAGCGGGGCTATTGCAGTTCTTC.

The V call is TRBV7-9, the J call TRBJ2-5; D not certain. V lost 2 bases to trimming and J lost 5 bases, with 6 bases between them. CDR1 SEHNR and CDR2 FQNEAQ come from the germline V gene (reference sequence). The CDR3 loop spans 12 amino acids. CDR3 sequence: CASSLSEETQYF. The CDR3 DNA reads TGTGCCAGCAGCTTATCGGAGGAGACCCAGTACTTC.

The J gene is TRBJ2-1, the V gene TRBV10-3; D uncertain. Germline lookup yields CDR1 ENHRY and CDR2 SYGVKD. This CDR3 comprises 13 residues. The V end was cut by 0 bases, the J end by 8 bases, with 8 bases between. The CDR3 sequence is CAISESPSDEQFF. DNA for the CDR3: TGTGCCATCAGTGAGTCCCCGTCGGATGAGCAGTTCTTC.